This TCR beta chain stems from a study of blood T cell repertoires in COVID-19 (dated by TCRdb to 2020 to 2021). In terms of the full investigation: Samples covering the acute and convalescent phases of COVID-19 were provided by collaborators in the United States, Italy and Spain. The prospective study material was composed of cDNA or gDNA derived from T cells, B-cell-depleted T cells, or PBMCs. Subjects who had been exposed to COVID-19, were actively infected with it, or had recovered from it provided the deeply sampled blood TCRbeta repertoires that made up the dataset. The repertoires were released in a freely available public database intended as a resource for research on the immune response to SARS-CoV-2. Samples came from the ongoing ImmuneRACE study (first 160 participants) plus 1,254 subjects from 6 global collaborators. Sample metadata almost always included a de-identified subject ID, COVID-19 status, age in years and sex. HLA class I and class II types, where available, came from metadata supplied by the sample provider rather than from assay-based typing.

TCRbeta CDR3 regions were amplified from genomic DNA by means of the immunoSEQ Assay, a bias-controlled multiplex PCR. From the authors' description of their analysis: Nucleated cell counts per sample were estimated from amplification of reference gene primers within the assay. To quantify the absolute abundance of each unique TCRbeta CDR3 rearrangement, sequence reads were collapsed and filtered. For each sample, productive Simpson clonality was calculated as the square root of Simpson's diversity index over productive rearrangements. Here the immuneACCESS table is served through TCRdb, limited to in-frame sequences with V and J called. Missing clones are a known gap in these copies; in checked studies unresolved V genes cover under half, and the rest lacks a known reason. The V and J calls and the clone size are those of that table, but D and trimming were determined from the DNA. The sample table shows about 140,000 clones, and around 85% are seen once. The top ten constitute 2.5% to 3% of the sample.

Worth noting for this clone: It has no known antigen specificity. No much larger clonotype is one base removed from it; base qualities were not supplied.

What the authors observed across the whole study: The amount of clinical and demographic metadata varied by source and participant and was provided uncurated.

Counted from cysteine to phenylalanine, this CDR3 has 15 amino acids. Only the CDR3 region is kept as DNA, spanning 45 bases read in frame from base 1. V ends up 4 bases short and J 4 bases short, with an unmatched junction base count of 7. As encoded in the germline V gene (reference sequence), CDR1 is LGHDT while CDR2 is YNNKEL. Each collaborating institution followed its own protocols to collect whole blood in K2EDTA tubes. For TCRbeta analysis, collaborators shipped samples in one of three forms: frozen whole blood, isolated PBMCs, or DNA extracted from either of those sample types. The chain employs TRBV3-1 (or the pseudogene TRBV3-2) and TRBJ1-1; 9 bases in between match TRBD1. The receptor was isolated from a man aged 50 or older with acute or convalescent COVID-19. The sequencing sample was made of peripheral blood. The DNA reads TGTGCCAGCAGCCTACAGGGGGCGCTGGGCACTGAAGCTTTCTTT. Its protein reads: CASSLQGALGTEAFF.